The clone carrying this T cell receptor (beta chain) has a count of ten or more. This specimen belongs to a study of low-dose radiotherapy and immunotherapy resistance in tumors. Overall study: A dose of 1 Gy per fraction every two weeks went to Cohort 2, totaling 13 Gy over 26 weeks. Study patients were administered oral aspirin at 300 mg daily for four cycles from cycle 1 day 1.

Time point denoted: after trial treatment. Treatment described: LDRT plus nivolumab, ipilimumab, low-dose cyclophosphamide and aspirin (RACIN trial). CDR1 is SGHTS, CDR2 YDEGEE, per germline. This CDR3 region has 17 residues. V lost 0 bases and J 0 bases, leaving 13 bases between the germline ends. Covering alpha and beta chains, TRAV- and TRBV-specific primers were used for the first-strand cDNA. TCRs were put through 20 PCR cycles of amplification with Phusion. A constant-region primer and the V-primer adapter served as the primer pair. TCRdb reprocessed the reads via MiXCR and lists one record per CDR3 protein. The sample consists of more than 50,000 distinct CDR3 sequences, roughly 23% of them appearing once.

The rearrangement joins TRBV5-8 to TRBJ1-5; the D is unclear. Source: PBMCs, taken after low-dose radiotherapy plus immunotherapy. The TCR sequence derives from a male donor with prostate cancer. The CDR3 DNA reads TGTGCCAGCAGCTTGGCTAGCTTCATCTATAGCAATCAGCCCCAGCATTTT. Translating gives CASSLASFIYSNQPQHF.